These 27 T cell receptor beta chains came from one sample sequenced in a study of cytomegalovirus exposure and HLA in healthy donors. It was with 60 Vbeta and 13 Jbeta primers that the PCR ran. Sequencing used immunoSEQ multiplex PCR; TCRdb keeps in-frame clones, though not all of them. This sample's table has around 130,000 clones. Input material: PBMCs. The receptors were gathered from a woman aged 55-69 years in good health and CMV-seronegative.

V and J are TRBV7-9 and TRBJ2-3; 10 nucleotides align to TRBD2. The CDR3 length is 15 residues. Germline V gene data show CDR1 as SEHNR and CDR2 as FQNEAQ (reference sequence). V was pared by 5 bases and J by 2 bases, with 4 bases of the junction left unmatched. CDR3 in DNA: TGTGCCAGCAGCGACGGACTAGCGGACACAGATACGCAGTATTTT. Translating gives CASSDGLADTDTQYF.

This chain uses TRBV19 with TRBJ1-5, with TRBD1 identical over 8 bases. The CDR3 sequence is 15 residues long. CDR1 is LNHDA, CDR2 SQIVND, per germline (reference sequence). J was trimmed by 5 bases and V by 3 bases; bases with no gene match: 6. The CDR3 is CASSIGQGLHQPQHF. DNA of the CDR3: TGTGCCAGTAGTATCGGACAGGGACTTCATCAGCCCCAGCATTTT.

The chain uses TRBV28 and TRBJ2-7, with unresolved D. Per the germline V gene, CDR1 is MDHEN and CDR2 is SYDVKM. This CDR3 is built from 13 residues. V lost 3 bases and J 1 base, leaving 7 bases between the germline ends. The CDR3 region has the DNA TGTGCCAGCAGTTTCGGGTCATCCTACGAGCAGTACTTC. This translates into CASSFGSSYEQYF.

The chain is built from TRBV5-4 and TRBJ1-6, with TRBD1 matching over 7 bases. J was trimmed by 5 bases and V by 0 bases; bases with no gene match: 2. This CDR3 region has 15 residues. Germline V lookup: CDR1 SGHNT, CDR2 YYREEE (reference sequence). The CDR3 DNA reads as TGTGCCAGCAGCTTGGACAGGGGACATAATTCACCCCTCCACTTT. Residues: CASSLDRGHNSPLHF.

The gene calls are TRBV2 and TRBJ2-1; tentative D call: TRBD2 (5 bases). The CDR3 length is 14 residues. V lost 4 bases and J 6 bases, leaving 13 bases between the germline ends. The germline V gene encodes CDR1 SNHLY and CDR2 FYNNEI. The CDR3 reads CASSVFSEANEQFF. For the CDR3, the DNA is TGTGCCAGCAGTGTGTTTAGCGAGGCCAATGAGCAGTTCTTC.

The chain links TRBV20-1 to TRBJ2-1; tentatively, D is TRBD1 (6 bases). Germline V CDR1 and CDR2: DFQATT, SNEGSKA (reference sequence). The germline V and J ends were trimmed by 6 bases and 13 bases, with 16 bases remaining between them. This CDR3 comprises 11 residues. CDR3 loop: CSASLDRNQFF. For the CDR3, the DNA is TGCAGTGCCTCCCTCGACAGGAACCAGTTCTTC.

The chain recombines TRBV2 with TRBJ1-2, with 8 bases lining up with TRBD1. Looked up from germline, CDR1 is SNHLY and CDR2 is FYNNEI. The V gene end was trimmed by 8 bases and the J gene end by 5 bases; junction bases not matched to a gene: 10. This CDR3 has 14 residues. The CDR3 coding sequence is TGTGCCAGCTCAGGGGGCTCAGTCTTATATGGCTACACCTTC. It yields the protein CASSGGSVLYGYTF.

The chain uses TRBV19 and TRBJ2-5, with TRBD2 as a possible D gene (5 bases). V dropped 3 bases and J dropped 3 bases, with 8 bases sitting between them. The CDR3 runs to 13 residues. Germline V gene data show CDR1 as LNHDA and CDR2 as SQIVND (reference sequence). The CDR3, as DNA: TGTGCCAGTAGTATTGGACTCGAAGAGACCCAGTACTTC. This translates into CASSIGLEETQYF.

The chain joins TRBV5-1 to TRBJ2-7; D is possibly TRBD2 (6 bases). CDR1 is SGHRS, CDR2 YFSETQ, per germline. The CDR3 totals 13 residues. V was shortened by 4 bases and J by 7 bases, with 15 bases between the two germline ends. The CDR3 DNA reads TGCGCCAGCAGCCCGGGGACTGCGCGGGAGCAGTACTTC. This encodes CASSPGTAREQYF. Complete variable domain (other parts from reference TRBV5-1 and TRBJ2-7): KAGVTQTPRYLIKTRGQQVTLSCSPISGHRSVSWYQQTPGQGLQFLFEYFSETQRNKGNFPGRFSGRQFSNSRSEMNVSTLELGDSALYLCASSPGTAREQYFGPGTRLTVT.

V is TRBV7-3 and J is TRBJ2-2; TRBD1 agrees at 9 bases. CDR3 size: 15 residues. Unmatched junction bases numbered 8, after V lost 6 bases and J lost 6 bases. Germline-derived CDR1 and CDR2 are SGHTA and FQGTGA. The DNA of the CDR3 is TGTGCCAGCAGATTCGGGGACAGGGAGTCCGGGGAGCTGTTTTTT. Translation: CASRFGDRESGELFF.

The genes are TRBV6-5 and TRBJ2-5; TRBD2 might be the D (5 bases). The CDR3 has 11 residues. Trimming shortened V by 6 bases and J by 6 bases, and 8 bases separated the two germline ends. Germline CDR1 reads MNHEY; CDR2 reads SVGAGI. The CDR3 spells CASSPGKTQYF. The CDR3 region has the DNA TGTGCCAGCAGCCCCGGGAAGACCCAGTACTTC.

Its frequency marks this clone as medium-sized. The genes are TRBV19 and TRBJ1-1; D uncertain. The CDR3 contains 12 residues. Germline V lookup: CDR1 LNHDA, CDR2 SQIVND (reference sequence). The ends were cut back, 3 bases at V and 6 bases at J, with 8 bases in the middle. CDR3 bases: TGTGCCAGTAGTATGAAGGGAGCTGAAGCTTTCTTT. It is translated as CASSMKGAEAFF.

The genes are TRBV27 and TRBJ2-1; D is ambiguous. Per germline, CDR1 MNHEY and CDR2 SMNVEV (reference sequence). Between the trimmed V and J ends, which lost 5 bases and 15 bases, there was a span of 17 bases. The CDR3 sequence is 12 residues long. CDR3 nucleotide sequence: TGTGCCAGCAGTCGTTCGAGAGAGGAAGTGTTCTTC. It encodes CASSRSREEVFF.

Comment on this clone: Within the sample, other DNA sequences also encode this same CDR3. CDR3 nucleotides: TGTGCCAGCAGCGGAGGACAGCTTAATGAAAAACTGTTTTTT. This gives the protein CASSGGQLNEKLFF. The V gene is TRBV5-6, the J gene TRBJ1-4; D is possibly TRBD1 (6 bases). Germline assignment: CDR1 SGHDT and CDR2 YYEEEE. Trimming took off 4 bases at V and 4 bases at J, with 11 bases between the two ends. This CDR3 contains 14 residues.

The rearrangement uses TRBV27 and TRBJ1-2; D ambiguous. V shed 1 base and J shed 1 base, with 22 bases lying between them. The CDR3 totals 19 residues. Germline CDR1 MNHEY, CDR2 SMNVEV (reference sequence). This chain's CDR3 is CASSLYHGRSLAFNYGYTF. The CDR3, as DNA: TGTGCCAGCAGTTTATATCACGGCAGAAGTCTAGCTTTTAACTATGGCTACACCTTC.

The CDR3 reads CASSFARGQNEQYF. Written as DNA, the CDR3 is TGTGCCAGCAGTTTTGCCAGGGGGCAAAACGAGCAGTACTTC. The rearrangement joins TRBV27 to TRBJ2-7, with 8 bases lining up with TRBD1. Trimming took 3 bases from V and 5 from J; bases not matched to a gene: 6. This CDR3 is 14 amino acids long. CDR1 MNHEY and CDR2 SMNVEV come from the germline V gene (reference sequence).

This sequence joins TRBV27 and TRBJ2-1, with D tentatively TRBD2 (5 bases). There are 14 residues in the CDR3. V was trimmed by 1 base and J by 7 bases, leaving 11 bases between them. Germline values: CDR1 MNHEY, CDR2 SMNVEV (reference sequence). CDR3 protein: CASSLWASLNEQFF. CDR3 bases: TGTGCCAGCAGTTTATGGGCTAGCTTGAATGAGCAGTTCTTC.

V usage is TRBV7-8 and J usage is TRBJ2-5, with D tentatively TRBD2 (6 bases). V gave up 2 bases and J gave up 2 bases, with 15 bases separating them. Germline CDR1 SGHVS, CDR2 FQNEAQ. CDR3 length equals 16 residues. The DNA of the CDR3 is TGTGCCAGCAGCTTACTAGGCGGGGAGAAACAAGAGACCCAGTACTTC. This sequence encodes CASSLLGGEKQETQYF.

V is TRBV28 and J is TRBJ2-7; 8 nucleotides agree with TRBD2. The CDR3 extends over 14 amino acids. Trimming cost V 7 bases and J 0 bases; bases outside gene matches: 5. The V gene's germline CDR1 is MDHEN and CDR2 SYDVKM. Here the CDR3 reads CASNSGGNSYEQYF. CDR3 sequence (DNA): TGTGCCAGCAATTCGGGGGGGAACTCCTACGAGCAGTACTTC.

The V and J genes are TRBV7-8 and TRBJ2-1; 9 nucleotides match TRBD2. Germline V gives CDR1 SGHVS, CDR2 FQNEAQ. V shed 0 bases, J shed 0 bases, and the junction held 18 bases outside the gene matches. This CDR3 is 22 amino acids long. The CDR3 protein is CASSLALGGVAGARSSYNEQFF. CDR3 in DNA: TGTGCCAGCAGCTTAGCACTCGGAGGGGTAGCGGGGGCCCGTAGCTCCTACAATGAGCAGTTCTTC. Looking up the rest from reference TRBV7-8 and TRBJ2-1 gives the full variable domain: GAGVSQSPRYKVAKRGQDVALRCDPISGHVSLFWYQQALGQGPEFLTYFQNEAQLDKSGLPSDRFFAERPEGSVSTLKIQRTQQEDSAVYLCASSLALGGVAGARSSYNEQFFGPGTRLTVL.

This chain connects TRBV6-6 to TRBJ2-7; 11 bases align to TRBD2. CDR1 and CDR2 from the germline V gene are MNHNY and SVGAGI (reference sequence). The CDR3 consists of 15 residues. V shed 4 bases and J 2 bases; nucleotides not matched to a gene: 4. The CDR3 is CASSLTSGGPYEQYF. For the CDR3, the DNA is TGTGCCAGCAGTTTAACTAGCGGGGGCCCCTACGAGCAGTACTTC.

The rearrangement joins TRBV9 to TRBJ2-1; TRBD2 might be the D (6 bases). The CDR3 contains 15 residues. The ends were cut back, 4 bases at V and 3 bases at J, with 14 bases in the middle. CDR1 is SGDLS and CDR2 is YYNGEE in the germline V gene. As DNA, the CDR3 is TGTGCCAGCAGCCCAGAGGGTAGCGGCTACAATGAGCAGTTCTTC. Residues: CASSPEGSGYNEQFF. Combining the CDR3 with reference TRBV9 and TRBJ2-1 gives the whole variable domain DSGVTQTPKHLITATGQRVTLRCSPRSGDLSVYWYQQSLDQGLQFLIQYYNGEERAKGNILERFSAQQFPDLHSELNLSSLELGDSALYFCASSPEGSGYNEQFFGPGTRLTVL.

The V gene is TRBV28, the J gene TRBJ1-1; D possibly corresponds to TRBD1 (5 bases). V gave up 3 bases and J gave up 8 bases, with 7 bases separating them. Germline V gives CDR1 MDHEN, CDR2 SYDVKM. The CDR3 spans 11 residues. The CDR3 region has the DNA TGTGCCAGCAGTTTGTCAGGGGAAGCTTTCTTT. Its protein product is CASSLSGEAFF.

The J gene is TRBJ2-5, the V gene TRBV5-6; 7 bases are shared with TRBD2. V was pared by 0 bases and J by 1 base, with 3 bases of the junction left unmatched. CDR3 size: 15 residues. The germline V gene has CDR1 SGHDT and CDR2 YYEEEE. CDR3 residues: CASSLGWGGQETQYF. CDR3 bases: TGTGCCAGCAGCTTGGGGTGGGGGGGCCAAGAGACCCAGTACTTC.

The chain employs TRBV5-4 and TRBJ1-2; 8 nucleotides agree with TRBD1. V shed 4 bases, J shed 5 bases, and the junction held 10 bases outside the gene matches. The CDR3 loop spans 15 amino acids. The germline gives CDR1 SGHNT, CDR2 YYREEE (reference sequence). DNA of the CDR3: TGTGCCAGCAGCCCTCAGGACAGGGAGGGATATGGCTACACCTTC. Residues: CASSPQDREGYGYTF.

V and J are TRBV28 and TRBJ1-5, with TRBD1 identical over 10 bases. V trimming: 5 bases; J trimming: 4 bases; junction bases outside the gene matches: 8. This CDR3 is 16 amino acids long. The germline V gene has CDR1 MDHEN and CDR2 SYDVKM. In nucleotides, the CDR3 is TGTGCCAGCAGTCCAGGGACAGGGGTATGGAATCAGCCCCAGCATTTT. Translating it yields CASSPGTGVWNQPQHF.

The rearrangement joins TRBV19 to TRBJ2-5, with TRBD1 identical over 8 bases. Unmatched junction bases numbered 7, after V lost 5 bases and J lost 2 bases. CDR1 is LNHDA and CDR2 is SQIVND in the germline V gene (reference sequence). The CDR3 contains 15 residues. CDR3 in amino acids: CASSPGTGVQETQYF. The CDR3 DNA is TGTGCCAGTAGTCCCGGGACAGGAGTTCAAGAGACCCAGTACTTC.